This T cell receptor beta chain was documented in a study of blood T cell repertoires in COVID-19. The repertoire was sequenced with immunoSEQ multiplex PCR; TCRdb's copy has only in-frame clones and lacks some. The sample lists fewer than 350,000 clones; roughly 91% were seen once. This CDR3 has 14 amino acids. CDR1 is SGHDT and CDR2 is YYEEEE in the germline V gene. The germline V and J ends were trimmed by 4 bases and 3 bases, with 13 bases remaining between them. The V and J genes are TRBV5-6 and TRBJ1-2, with a tentative D call TRBD1 (6 bases). Sequenced material: peripheral blood. The receptor's source is a man aged 40-50 years with acute or convalescent COVID-19. CDR3 amino acids: CASSPGTRDYGYTF. The CDR3 region has the DNA TGTGCCAGCAGCCCTGGGACACGGGACTATGGCTACACCTTC.